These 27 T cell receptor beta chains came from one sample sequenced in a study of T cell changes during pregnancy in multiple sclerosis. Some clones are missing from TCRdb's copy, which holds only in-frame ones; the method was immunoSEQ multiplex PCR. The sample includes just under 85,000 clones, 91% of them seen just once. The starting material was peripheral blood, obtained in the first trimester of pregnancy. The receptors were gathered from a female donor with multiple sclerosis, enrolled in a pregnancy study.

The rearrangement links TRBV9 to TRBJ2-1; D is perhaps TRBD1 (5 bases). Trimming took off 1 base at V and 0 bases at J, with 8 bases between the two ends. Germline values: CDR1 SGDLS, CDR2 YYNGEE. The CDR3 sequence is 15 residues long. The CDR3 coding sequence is TGTGCCAGCAGCGTAAGGGGCGACTCCTACAATGAGCAGTTCTTC. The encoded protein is CASSVRGDSYNEQFF.

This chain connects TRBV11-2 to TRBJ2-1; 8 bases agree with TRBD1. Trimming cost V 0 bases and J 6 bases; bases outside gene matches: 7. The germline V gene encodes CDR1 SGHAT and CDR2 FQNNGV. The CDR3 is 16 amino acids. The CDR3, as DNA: TGTGCCAGCAGCTTAGATCTGCAGGGGGCTGCCAATGAGCAGTTCTTC. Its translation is CASSLDLQGAANEQFF.

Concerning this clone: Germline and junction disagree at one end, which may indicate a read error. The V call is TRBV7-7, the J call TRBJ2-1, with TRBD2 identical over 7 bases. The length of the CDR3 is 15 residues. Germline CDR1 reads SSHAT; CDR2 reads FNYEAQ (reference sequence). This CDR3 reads CASSEREGRGNEQFF. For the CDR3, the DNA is TGTGCTAGCAGCGAGAGGGAGGGCCGGGGTAATGAGCAGTTCTTC. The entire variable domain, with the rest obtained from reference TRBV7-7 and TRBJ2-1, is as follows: GAGVSQSPRYKVTKRGQDVTLRCDPISSHATLYWYQQALGQGPEFLTYFNYEAQPDKSGLPSDRFSAERPEGSISTLTIQRTEQRDSAMYRCASSEREGRGNEQFFGPGTRLTVL.

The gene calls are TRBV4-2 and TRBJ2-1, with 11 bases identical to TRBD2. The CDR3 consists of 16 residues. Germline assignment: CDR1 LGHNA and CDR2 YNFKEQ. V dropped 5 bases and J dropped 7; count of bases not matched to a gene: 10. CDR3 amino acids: CASSAQLAGEDNEQFF. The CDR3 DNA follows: TGTGCCAGCAGCGCCCAACTAGCGGGAGAAGATAATGAGCAGTTCTTC.

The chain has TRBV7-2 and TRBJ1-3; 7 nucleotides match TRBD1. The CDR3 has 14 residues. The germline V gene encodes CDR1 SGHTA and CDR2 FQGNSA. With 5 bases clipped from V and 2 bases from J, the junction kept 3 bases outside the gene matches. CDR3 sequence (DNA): TGTGCCAGCAGCCGAGACAGGGCTGGAAACACCATATATTTT. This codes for CASSRDRAGNTIYF.

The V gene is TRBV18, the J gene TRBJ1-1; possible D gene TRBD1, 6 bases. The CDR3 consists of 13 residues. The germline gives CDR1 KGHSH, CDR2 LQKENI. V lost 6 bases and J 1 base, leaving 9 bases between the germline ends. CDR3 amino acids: CASSLTGNTEAFF. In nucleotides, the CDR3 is TGTGCCAGCTCTCTGACAGGGAACACTGAAGCTTTCTTT.

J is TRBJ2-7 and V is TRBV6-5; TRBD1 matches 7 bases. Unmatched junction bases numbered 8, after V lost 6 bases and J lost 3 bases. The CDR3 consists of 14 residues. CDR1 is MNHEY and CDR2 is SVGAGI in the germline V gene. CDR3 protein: CASSGGQDRYEQYF. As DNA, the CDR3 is TGTGCCAGCAGCGGCGGACAGGACCGCTACGAGCAGTACTTC.

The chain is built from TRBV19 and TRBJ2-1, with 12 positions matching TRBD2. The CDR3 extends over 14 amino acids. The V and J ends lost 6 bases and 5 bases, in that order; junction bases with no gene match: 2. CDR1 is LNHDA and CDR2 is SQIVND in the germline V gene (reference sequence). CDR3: CASRRLAGDNEQFF. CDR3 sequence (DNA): TGTGCCAGTAGAAGACTAGCGGGAGACAATGAGCAGTTCTTC. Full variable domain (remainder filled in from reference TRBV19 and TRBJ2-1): DGGITQSPKYLFRKEGQNVTLSCEQNLNHDAMYWYRQDPGQGLRLIYYSQIVNDFQKGDIAEGYSVSREKKESFPLTVTSAQKNPTAFYLCASRRLAGDNEQFFGPGTRLTVL.

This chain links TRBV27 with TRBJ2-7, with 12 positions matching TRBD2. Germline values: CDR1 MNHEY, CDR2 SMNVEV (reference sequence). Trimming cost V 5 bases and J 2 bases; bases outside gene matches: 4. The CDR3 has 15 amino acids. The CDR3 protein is CASSLAGGNTYEQYF. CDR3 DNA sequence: TGTGCCAGCAGTCTAGCGGGAGGGAACACCTACGAGCAGTACTTC.

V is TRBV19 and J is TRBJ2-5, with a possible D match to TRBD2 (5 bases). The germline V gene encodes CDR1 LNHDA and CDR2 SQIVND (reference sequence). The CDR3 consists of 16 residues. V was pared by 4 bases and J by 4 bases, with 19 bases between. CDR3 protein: CASSKSGGAPRETQYF. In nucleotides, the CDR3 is TGTGCCAGTAGTAAAAGCGGCGGAGCCCCCCGAGAGACCCAGTACTTC.

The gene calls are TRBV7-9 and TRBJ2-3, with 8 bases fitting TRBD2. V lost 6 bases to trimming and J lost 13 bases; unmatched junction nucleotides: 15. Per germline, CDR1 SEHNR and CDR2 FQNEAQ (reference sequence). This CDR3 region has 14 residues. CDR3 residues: CASRGEAGANAEYF. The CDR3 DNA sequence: TGTGCCAGCAGAGGAGAAGCGGGAGCCAACGCTGAGTATTTT.

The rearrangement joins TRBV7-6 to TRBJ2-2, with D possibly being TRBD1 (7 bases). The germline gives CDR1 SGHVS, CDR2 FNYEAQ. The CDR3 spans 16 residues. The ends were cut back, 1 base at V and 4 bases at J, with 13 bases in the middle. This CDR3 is CASSLEAGQTTGELFF. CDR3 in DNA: TGTGCCAGCAGCTTAGAGGCGGGACAGACCACCGGGGAGCTGTTTTTT. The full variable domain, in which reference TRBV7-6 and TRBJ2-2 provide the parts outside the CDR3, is GAGVSQSPRYKVTKRGQDVALRCDPISGHVSLYWYRQALGQGPEFLTYFNYEAQQDKSGLPNDRFSAERPEGSISTLTIQRTEQRDSAMYRCASSLEAGQTTGELFFGEGSRLTVL.

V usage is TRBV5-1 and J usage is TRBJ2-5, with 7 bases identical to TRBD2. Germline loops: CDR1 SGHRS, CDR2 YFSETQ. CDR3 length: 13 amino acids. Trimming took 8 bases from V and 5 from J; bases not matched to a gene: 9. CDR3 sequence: CASMDGLVETQYF. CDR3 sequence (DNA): TGCGCCAGTATGGACGGACTAGTGGAGACCCAGTACTTC.

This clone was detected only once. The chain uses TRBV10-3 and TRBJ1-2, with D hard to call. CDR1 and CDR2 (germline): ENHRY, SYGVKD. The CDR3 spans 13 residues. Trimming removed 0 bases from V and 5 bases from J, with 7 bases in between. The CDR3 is CAISESEVYGYTF. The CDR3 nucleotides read TGTGCCATCAGTGAGTCGGAGGTGTATGGCTACACCTTC.

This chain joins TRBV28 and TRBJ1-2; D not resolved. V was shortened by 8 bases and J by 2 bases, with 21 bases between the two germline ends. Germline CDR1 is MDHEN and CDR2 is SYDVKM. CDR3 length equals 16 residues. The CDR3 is CASSLRLTISNYGYTF. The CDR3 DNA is TGTGCCAGCTCGCTCAGGCTAACCATCTCAAACTATGGCTACACCTTC.

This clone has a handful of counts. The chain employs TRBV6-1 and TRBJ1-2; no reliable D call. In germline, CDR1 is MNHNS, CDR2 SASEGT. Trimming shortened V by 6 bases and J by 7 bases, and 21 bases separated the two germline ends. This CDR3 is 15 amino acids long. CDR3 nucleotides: TGTGCCAGCAGGGCAGTCCATTCGGGGATGGTTGGCTACACCTTC. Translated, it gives CASRAVHSGMVGYTF.

CDR3 nucleotides: TGCAGCGTTGTTGTGAGTGAGTACTTTGCGCAGTATTTT. Encoded protein: CSVVVSEYFAQYF. The J gene is TRBJ2-3, the V gene TRBV29-1; no firm D call. This CDR3 spans 13 amino acids. In germline, CDR1 is SQVTM, CDR2 ANQGSEA. The V end was cut by 4 bases, the J end by 10 bases, with 18 bases between.

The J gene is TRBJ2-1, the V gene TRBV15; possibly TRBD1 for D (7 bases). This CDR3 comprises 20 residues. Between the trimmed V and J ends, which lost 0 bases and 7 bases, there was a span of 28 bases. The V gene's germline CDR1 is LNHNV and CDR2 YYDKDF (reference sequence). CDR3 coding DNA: TGTGCCACCAGCAGAGATTTTGCGGGGACAGCTTCCTTTAGGCCAAATGAGCAGTTCTTC. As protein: CATSRDFAGTASFRPNEQFF.

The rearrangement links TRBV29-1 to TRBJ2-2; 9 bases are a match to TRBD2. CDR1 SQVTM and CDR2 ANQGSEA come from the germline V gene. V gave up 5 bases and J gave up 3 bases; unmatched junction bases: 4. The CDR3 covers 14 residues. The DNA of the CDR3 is TGCAGCGTTCGCGGGAGGGCCGACACCGGGGAGCTGTTTTTT. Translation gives CSVRGRADTGELFF.

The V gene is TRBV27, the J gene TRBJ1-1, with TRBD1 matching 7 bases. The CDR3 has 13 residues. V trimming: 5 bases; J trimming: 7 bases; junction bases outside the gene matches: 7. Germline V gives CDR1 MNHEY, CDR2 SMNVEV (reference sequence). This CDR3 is CASSQRQGYEAFF. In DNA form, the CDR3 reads TGTGCCAGCAGTCAACGACAGGGTTATGAAGCTTTCTTT.

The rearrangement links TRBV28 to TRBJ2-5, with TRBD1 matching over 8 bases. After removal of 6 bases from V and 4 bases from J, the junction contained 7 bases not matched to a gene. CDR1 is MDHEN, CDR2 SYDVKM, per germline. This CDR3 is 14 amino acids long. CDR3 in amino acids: CASSTRGLGETQYF. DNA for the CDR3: TGTGCCAGCAGCACCAGGGGGCTAGGAGAGACCCAGTACTTC.

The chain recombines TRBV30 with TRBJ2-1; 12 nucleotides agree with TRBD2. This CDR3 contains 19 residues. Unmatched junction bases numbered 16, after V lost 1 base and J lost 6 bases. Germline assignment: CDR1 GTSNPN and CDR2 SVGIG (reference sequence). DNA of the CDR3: TGTGCCTGGAGTGGCCGGATTCTAGCGGGGGGGTTATCGATCAATGAGCAGTTCTTC. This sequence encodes CAWSGRILAGGLSINEQFF.

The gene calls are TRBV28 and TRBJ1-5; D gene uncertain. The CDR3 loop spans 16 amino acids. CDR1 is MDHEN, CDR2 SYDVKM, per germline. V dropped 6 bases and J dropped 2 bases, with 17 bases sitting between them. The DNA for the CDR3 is TGTGCCAGCAGCACGTTGAGGCTTTCTGGCAATCAGCCCCAGCATTTT. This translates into CASSTLRLSGNQPQHF.

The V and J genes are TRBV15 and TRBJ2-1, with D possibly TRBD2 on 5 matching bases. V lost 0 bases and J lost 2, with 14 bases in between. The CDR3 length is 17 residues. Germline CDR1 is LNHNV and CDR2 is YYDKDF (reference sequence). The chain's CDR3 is CATSRDQFGEPYNEQFF. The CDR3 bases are TGTGCCACCAGCAGAGATCAATTCGGGGAGCCCTACAATGAGCAGTTCTTC.

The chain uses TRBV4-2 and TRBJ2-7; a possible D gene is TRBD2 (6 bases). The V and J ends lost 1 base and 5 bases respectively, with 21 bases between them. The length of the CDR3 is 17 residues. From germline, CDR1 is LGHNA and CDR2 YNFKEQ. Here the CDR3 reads CASSQGLGGIPLDEQYF. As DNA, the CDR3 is TGTGCCAGCAGCCAAGGGCTCGGCGGGATTCCTCTGGACGAGCAGTACTTC.

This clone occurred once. The DNA of the CDR3 is TGTGCCAGCAGCTTGGCCAGGGGCGAGGAAAAACTGTTTTTT. Translating it yields CASSLARGEEKLFF. The V gene is TRBV5-5, the J gene TRBJ1-4, with a possible D match to TRBD1 (6 bases). V lost 0 bases and J 8 bases, leaving 11 bases between the germline ends. CDR3 length equals 14 residues. Germline lookup yields CDR1 SGHKS and CDR2 YYEKEE (reference sequence).

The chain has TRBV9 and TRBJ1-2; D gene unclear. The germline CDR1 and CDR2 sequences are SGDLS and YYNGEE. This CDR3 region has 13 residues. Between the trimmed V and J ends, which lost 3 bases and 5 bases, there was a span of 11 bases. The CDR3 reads CASSAGIFYGYTF. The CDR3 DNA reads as TGTGCCAGCAGCGCGGGGATTTTTTATGGCTACACCTTC. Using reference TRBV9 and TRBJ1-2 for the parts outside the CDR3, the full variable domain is DSGVTQTPKHLITATGQRVTLRCSPRSGDLSVYWYQQSLDQGLQFLIQYYNGEERAKGNILERFSAQQFPDLHSELNLSSLELGDSALYFCASSAGIFYGYTFGSGTRLTVV.